These 27 T cell receptor beta chains share one sample of origin, sequenced in a study of cytomegalovirus exposure and HLA in healthy donors. Both 60 Vbeta primers and 13 Jbeta primers went into the PCR. TCRdb keeps only in-frame clones here, not all; method: immunoSEQ multiplex PCR. This sample carries tens of thousands of clones, approximately 64% of them seen once, and the ten largest clones take about 17%. The sequencing sample was made of PBMCs. Receptors were obtained from a man aged 40-49 years in good health and CMV-seropositive.

The V gene is TRBV15, the J gene TRBJ2-7, with D perhaps TRBD2 (5 bases). The CDR3 totals 15 residues. The germline V gene has CDR1 LNHNV and CDR2 YYDKDF (reference sequence). The V end lost 1 base, the J end lost 0 bases, and 10 bases lay between the germline ends. CDR3 nucleotides: TGTGCCACCAGCAGAGCAGGCGGGTCCTCCTACGAGCAGTACTTC. The encoded protein is CATSRAGGSSYEQYF.

The CDR3 DNA reads as TGTGCCAGCAGCAGAACAGACTATGGCTACACCTTC. Its translation: CASSRTDYGYTF. The chain combines TRBV9 with TRBJ1-2, with unresolved D. CDR1 and CDR2 (germline): SGDLS, YYNGEE. The CDR3 is 12 residues long. V lost 4 bases, J lost 3 bases, and 7 bases lay in between.

The rearrangement links TRBV27 to TRBJ2-7; TRBD1 is a possible D gene (6 bases). This CDR3 is built from 18 residues. With 2 bases removed from V and 2 bases from J, the gap between germline ends came to 22 bases. CDR1 and CDR2 from the germline V gene are MNHEY and SMNVEV (reference sequence). CDR3 in DNA: TGTGCCAGCAGTTTACAGCCCCCCGGACAGATAATTACCTACGAGCAGTACTTC. This gives the protein CASSLQPPGQIITYEQYF.

This clone came up once. The chain has TRBV9 and TRBJ1-4, with D perhaps matching TRBD1 (5 bases). CDR1 is SGDLS, CDR2 YYNGEE, per germline. The CDR3 totals 16 residues. V dropped 4 bases and J dropped 0 bases, with 13 bases sitting between them. CDR3 region: CASSQSPTATNEKLFF. The DNA for the CDR3 is TGTGCCAGCAGCCAAAGTCCGACAGCAACTAATGAAAAACTGTTTTTT.

The J gene is TRBJ2-1, the V gene TRBV29-1; maybe TRBD2 (6 bases). Germline V gives CDR1 SQVTM, CDR2 ANQGSEA. There are 17 residues in the CDR3. V was clipped by 6 bases and J by 4 bases, with 25 bases between them. The DNA of the CDR3 is TGCAGCGTGGTGGGCAGGGTCACTCTAGCGTTGTACAATGAGCAGTTCTTC. This codes for CSVVGRVTLALYNEQFF.

This clone was detected only a few times. V usage is TRBV11-2 and J usage is TRBJ1-3, with D perhaps matching TRBD1 (6 bases). This CDR3 comprises 17 residues. Germline loops: CDR1 SGHAT, CDR2 FQNNGV. Trimming took off 4 bases at V and 2 bases at J, with 18 bases between the two ends. The CDR3 DNA reads as TGTGCCAGCAGCTCTCCCGATCAGGGGTGGGCTGGAAACACCATATATTTT. Translated: CASSSPDQGWAGNTIYF.

This clone counts as medium-sized. Different DNA sequences within this sample yield the same CDR3. This rearrangement joins TRBV11-3 to TRBJ2-3; D is ambiguous. From germline, CDR1 is SGHNT and CDR2 YENEEA. This CDR3 contains 14 residues. V lost 2 bases and J 0 bases, leaving 6 bases between the germline ends. CDR3 sequence reads: CASSLTTSTDTQYF. The DNA of the CDR3 is TGTGCCAGCAGCTTAACTACTAGCACAGATACGCAGTATTTT.

Only one count was recorded for this clone. V is TRBV29-1 and J is TRBJ1-2; maybe TRBD1 (6 bases). V lost 8 bases and J lost 5, with 18 bases in between. CDR1 and CDR2 from the germline V gene are SQVTM and ANQGSEA. The CDR3 extends over 13 amino acids. The CDR3 sequence is CSISGQLGYGYTF. In DNA, the CDR3 is TGCAGCATTTCAGGACAGCTGGGATATGGCTACACCTTC.

The DNA of the CDR3 is TGTGCCAGCAGCTTAATCTCGAATGAGCAGTTCTTC. This translates into CASSLISNEQFF. The gene calls are TRBV7-2 and TRBJ2-1; unclear D gene. CDR3 size: 12 residues. Trimming shortened V by 2 bases and J by 7 bases, and 6 bases separated the two germline ends. Germline CDR1 and CDR2: SGHTA and FQGNSA.

The V gene is TRBV19, the J gene TRBJ1-5; D is unresolved. Germline CDR1 is LNHDA and CDR2 is SQIVND (reference sequence). The CDR3 covers 14 residues. V lost 3 bases to trimming and J lost 5 bases, with 11 bases between them. The CDR3, as DNA: TGTGCCAGTAGTATTGGGCAGGCCCATCAGCCCCAGCATTTT. It specifies CASSIGQAHQPQHF.

This clone showed up just once. J is TRBJ2-3 and V is TRBV6-1, with D perhaps matching TRBD2 (5 bases). The CDR3 sequence is 13 residues long. V shed 7 bases and J shed 2 bases, with 10 bases lying between them. Germline assignment: CDR1 MNHNS and CDR2 SASEGT. DNA of the CDR3: TGTGCCAGCATAGCGCCAGACACAGATACGCAGTATTTT. Translated, it gives CASIAPDTDTQYF.

The gene calls are TRBV7-2 and TRBJ1-1; D ambiguous. CDR3 length: 13 amino acids. Looked up from germline, CDR1 is SGHTA and CDR2 is FQGNSA. V shed 0 bases and J shed 7 bases, with 9 bases lying between them. This CDR3 reads CASSLATGVEAFF. In nucleotides, the CDR3 is TGTGCCAGCAGCTTAGCGACCGGGGTTGAAGCTTTCTTT.

The rearrangement links TRBV27 to TRBJ2-5, with a weak D call TRBD2 (6 bases). Germline-derived CDR1 and CDR2 are MNHEY and SMNVEV (reference sequence). CDR3 length equals 13 residues. Trimming pared 3 bases from V and 4 bases from J, leaving 9 bases between. In DNA form, the CDR3 reads TGTGCCAGCAGTTTTCTGGGGGGAGAGACCCAGTACTTC. This gives the protein CASSFLGGETQYF.

This clone was recorded once. At one end, the junction sequence differs from germline, possibly due to a read error. The V call is TRBV4-1, the J call TRBJ1-3, with 7 bases identical to TRBD1. CDR1 is MGHRA, CDR2 YSYEKL, per germline. The length of the CDR3 is 15 residues. The CDR3 sequence is CASSQEGAGGNAIYF. CDR3 in DNA: TGCGCCAGCAGCCAAGAAGGAGCAGGGGGAAACGCCATATATTTT.

This chain links TRBV5-1 with TRBJ2-2; 9 bases map to TRBD1. V was pared by 6 bases and J by 4 bases, with 4 bases of the junction left unmatched. This CDR3 region has 14 residues. Germline values: CDR1 SGHRS, CDR2 YFSETQ. The CDR3 is CASNGQGLTGELFF. The CDR3 DNA reads TGCGCCAGCAACGGACAGGGGCTCACCGGGGAGCTGTTTTTT.

The chain couples TRBV5-1 to TRBJ2-5; D is ambiguous. The V end was cut by 5 bases, the J end by 3 bases, with 5 bases between. CDR3 size: 11 residues. The germline V gene encodes CDR1 SGHRS and CDR2 YFSETQ. The CDR3 DNA reads TGCGCCAGCAGACACGAAGAGACCCAGTACTTC. The encoded protein is CASRHEETQYF.

This clone has a handful of counts. The chain combines TRBV6-6 with TRBJ2-3; 8 positions agree with TRBD2. Germline-derived CDR1 and CDR2 are MNHNY and SVGAGI (reference sequence). This CDR3 region has 15 residues. V was pared by 6 bases and J by 2 bases, with 7 bases of the junction left unmatched. CDR3 in DNA: TGTGCCAGCAGACTCAGCGGGGGCCCCACAGATACGCAGTATTTT. This sequence encodes CASRLSGGPTDTQYF.

The chain joins TRBV15 to TRBJ1-6; the D gene is possibly TRBD1 (5 bases). CDR1 is LNHNV and CDR2 is YYDKDF in the germline V gene (reference sequence). This CDR3 is 14 amino acids long. The V end was cut by 8 bases, the J end by 0 bases, with 8 bases between. DNA of the CDR3: TGTGCCACCGGGGGGAGCTCCTATAATTCACCCCTCCACTTT. Its protein is CATGGSSYNSPLHF.

This clone was counted only a few times. V usage is TRBV2 and J usage is TRBJ1-4, with D perhaps matching TRBD1 (6 bases). This CDR3 is built from 14 residues. Germline assignment: CDR1 SNHLY and CDR2 FYNNEI. The V end was cut by 6 bases, the J end by 7 bases, with 15 bases between. Here the CDR3 DNA reads TGTGCCAGCAGCGCGGACAGCCGCGCTGAAAAACTGTTTTTT. Translation gives CASSADSRAEKLFF.

The chain couples TRBV7-6 to TRBJ2-7, with 11 bases matching TRBD2. Germline values: CDR1 SGHVS, CDR2 FNYEAQ. After removal of 2 bases from V and 5 bases from J, the junction contained 8 bases not matched to a gene. The CDR3 is 16 residues long. The CDR3 DNA reads as TGTGCCAGCAGCTTATTGGCTAGCGGGGGGAAGGACGAGCAGTACTTC. Its translation is CASSLLASGGKDEQYF.

The genes are TRBV5-8 and TRBJ2-7; D might be TRBD2 (5 bases). There are 14 residues in the CDR3. V was pared by 1 base and J by 3 bases, with 11 bases between. Per the germline V gene, CDR1 is SGHTS and CDR2 is YDEGEE. CDR3 sequence reads: CASSLRTLYYEQYF. In DNA form, the CDR3 reads TGTGCCAGCAGCTTGAGGACTCTCTACTACGAGCAGTACTTC.

This chain links TRBV29-1 with TRBJ1-4; TRBD1 aligns across 9 bases. The CDR3 contains 14 residues. Germline loops: CDR1 SQVTM, CDR2 ANQGSEA. V lost 3 bases, J lost 7 bases, and 6 bases stayed unmatched. CDR3 protein: CSVEGQGDGEKLFF. CDR3 DNA: TGCAGCGTTGAGGGACAGGGTGACGGTGAAAAACTGTTTTTT. The complete variable domain, with remaining parts taken from reference TRBV29-1 and TRBJ1-4, reads SAVISQKPSRDICQRGTSLTIQCQVDSQVTMMFWYRQQPGQSLTLIATANQGSEATYESGFVIDKFPISRPNLTFSTLTVSNMSPEDSSIYLCSVEGQGDGEKLFFGSGTQLSVL.

This clone qualifies as medium-sized. Other DNA variants within this sample encode the same CDR3. The V and J genes are TRBV11-3 and TRBJ2-3; D is undetermined. Germline values: CDR1 SGHNT, CDR2 YENEEA. The CDR3 runs to 14 residues. The V end was cut by 2 bases, the J end by 3 bases, with 9 bases between. The CDR3 region has the DNA TGTGCCAGCAGCTTAACCGGTAGTACAGATACGCAGTATTTT. Encoded protein: CASSLTGSTDTQYF.

The rearrangement links TRBV7-3 to TRBJ1-1; a possible D gene is TRBD1 (6 bases). The CDR3 has 14 residues. Trimming stripped 5 bases from V and 2 bases from J, with 12 bases between. Germline CDR1 reads SGHTA; CDR2 reads FQGTGA. CDR3 region: CASSQDSLNTEAFF. DNA of the CDR3: TGTGCCAGCAGCCAGGACAGTCTTAACACTGAAGCTTTCTTT.

This clone was picked up a small number of times. The rearrangement joins TRBV5-4 to TRBJ2-7, with 9 nucleotides matching TRBD2. The J segment lost 4 bases and the V segment lost 2 bases, leaving 1 base of the junction unmatched. CDR1 and CDR2 from the germline V gene are SGHNT and YYREEE (reference sequence). The CDR3 contains 13 residues. CDR3 region: CASSFSGGYEQYF. CDR3 DNA sequence: TGTGCCAGCAGCTTTAGCGGGGGTTACGAGCAGTACTTC. The whole variable domain, filled in from reference TRBV5-4 and TRBJ2-7, reads ETGVTQSPTHLIKTRGQQVTLRCSSQSGHNTVSWYQQALGQGPQFIFQYYREEENGRGNFPPRFSGLQFPNYSSELNVNALELDDSALYLCASSFSGGYEQYFGPGTRLTVT.

J is TRBJ2-1 and V is TRBV7-9; 11 bases fit TRBD2. V gave up 5 bases and J gave up 4 bases; unmatched junction bases: 4. Germline loops: CDR1 SEHNR, CDR2 FQNEAQ (reference sequence). The CDR3 is 15 residues long. CDR3 sequence: CASSKTSGEYNEQFF. The CDR3 DNA reads TGTGCCAGCAGCAAGACTAGCGGGGAGTACAATGAGCAGTTCTTC. Supplemented by reference TRBV7-9 and TRBJ2-1, the full variable domain reads DTGVSQNPRHKITKRGQNVTFRCDPISEHNRLYWYRQTLGQGPEFLTYFQNEAQLEKSRLLSDRFSAERPKGSFSTLEIQRTEQGDSAMYLCASSKTSGEYNEQFFGPGTRLTVL.

In its sample, this clone was seen a few times. V gene TRBV5-4 combines with J gene TRBJ1-4, with D tentatively TRBD1 (6 bases). This CDR3 contains 14 residues. Germline lookup yields CDR1 SGHNT and CDR2 YYREEE (reference sequence). Between the trimmed V and J ends, which lost 4 bases and 3 bases, there was a span of 10 bases. CDR3 loop: CASSLDSPNEKLFF. The CDR3, as DNA: TGTGCCAGCAGCCTGGACAGCCCTAATGAAAAACTGTTTTTT.